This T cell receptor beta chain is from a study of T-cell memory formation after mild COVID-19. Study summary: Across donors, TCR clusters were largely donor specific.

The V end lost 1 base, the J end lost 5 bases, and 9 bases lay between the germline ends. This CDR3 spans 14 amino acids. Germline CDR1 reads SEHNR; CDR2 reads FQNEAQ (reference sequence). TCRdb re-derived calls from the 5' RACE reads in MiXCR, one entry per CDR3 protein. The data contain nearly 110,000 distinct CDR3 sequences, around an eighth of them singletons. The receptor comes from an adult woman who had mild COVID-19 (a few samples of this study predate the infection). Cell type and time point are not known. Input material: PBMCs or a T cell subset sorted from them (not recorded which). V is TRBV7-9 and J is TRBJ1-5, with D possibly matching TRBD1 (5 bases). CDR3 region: CASSLGDPDQPQHF. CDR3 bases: TGTGCCAGCAGCTTAGGGGACCCGGATCAGCCCCAGCATTTT.